This T cell receptor (beta chain) was profiled in a study of blood T cell repertoires in COVID-19 (dated by TCRdb to 2020 to 2021). A note on the overall study: The collaborator samples originated in the United States, Italy and Spain and spanned the acute and convalescent phases of COVID-19. The prospective study material was composed of cDNA or gDNA derived from T cells, B-cell-depleted T cells, or PBMCs. Sample metadata almost always included a de-identified subject ID, COVID-19 status, age in years and sex. A freely available public database, intended as a resource for researchers studying the immune response to SARS-CoV-2, is where the repertoires were released. Subjects who had been exposed to COVID-19, were actively infected with it, or had recovered from it provided the deeply sampled blood TCRbeta repertoires that made up the dataset. Where available, HLA class I and class II types were obtained from metadata supplied by the sample provider rather than from assay-based typing. The samples were drawn from the first 160 participants of the ongoing ImmuneRACE study and from 1,254 subjects provided by 6 global collaborators.

Findings and caveats that apply to the study as a whole: How much clinical and demographic metadata was included differed by source and by participant, and the metadata was provided uncurated.

TCRbeta CDR3 regions were amplified from genomic DNA by means of the immunoSEQ Assay, a bias-controlled multiplex PCR. As for the authors' bioinformatics: Within the assay, amplification of reference gene primers was used to estimate how many nucleated cells each sample contained. Sequence reads were collapsed and filtered to measure the absolute abundance of every unique TCRbeta CDR3 rearrangement. Productive Simpson clonality was computed per sample as the square root of Simpson's diversity index over productive rearrangements. TCRdb retrieved this table from immuneACCESS and kept in-frame rearrangements only. Not all clones are present; in checked studies, unresolved V genes account for under half, and no reason is known for the remainder. The DNA gave D and trimming, while V, J and clone size come from that table. The sample table contains some 150,000 clones; only one count was recorded for about 80% of them. 3% to 5% of the sample is taken by the ten largest.

A remark on this clone: Its antigen is still unknown. No qualities accompany the bases; no much larger clone lies one base away.

Each collaborating institution followed its own protocols to collect whole blood in K2EDTA tubes. For TCRbeta analysis, collaborator samples were shipped as frozen whole blood, as isolated PBMCs, or as DNA extracted from either sample type. V and J lose 5 bases and 7 bases, and a span of 9 bases separates them. Looking up the germline V gene yields CDR1 SGHTA and CDR2 FQGTGA. The CDR3 contains 12 residues, cysteine and phenylalanine counted. Of the read, only the CDR3 DNA is kept; its 36 bases are in frame from base 1. This chain is built from TRBV7-3 and TRBJ2-1, with TRBD1 perhaps the D gene, on 5 matching bases. The TCR was taken from a woman in her fifties or sixties with acute or convalescent COVID-19. Sample: peripheral blood. DNA sequence: TGTGCCAGCAGCCGTCAGGGTAATGAGCAGTTCTTC. Its amino acids are CASSRQGNEQFF.